This T cell receptor beta chain was sequenced in a study of radiotherapy plus CTLA-4 blockade in lung cancer. Study-wide background: 18% of patients responded objectively, and roughly 30% achieved disease control.

Of note for this clone: Its antigen is currently unknown.

This table comes from immunoSEQ multiplex PCR, and its TCRdb copy is limited to in-frame clones, with some not included. Of about 14,000 clones in the sample, around 87% were seen once. Those patients who had chemo-refractory metastatic non-small-cell lung cancer were given focal radiation along with CTLA-4 blockade through ipilimumab. General observations from the study: Strongest reported response predictors: early blood clone changes and post-radiation interferon-beta.

From germline, CDR1 is SGHDT and CDR2 YYEEEE. The CDR3 extends over 14 amino acids. Between the trimmed V and J ends, which lost 1 base and 7 bases, there was a span of 14 bases. Sequenced here: peripheral blood, sampled from a patient treated with radiotherapy plus ipilimumab. The TCR sequence derives from a human donor with non-small cell lung cancer that progressed on radiotherapy plus ipilimumab. Some clones in this sample may be carry-over from other donors' samples. V usage is TRBV5-6 and J usage is TRBJ1-2, with D hard to call. CDR3 sequence reads: CASSLWPASRGYTF. The CDR3 bases are TGTGCCAGCAGCTTGTGGCCTGCTAGCCGTGGCTACACCTTC.